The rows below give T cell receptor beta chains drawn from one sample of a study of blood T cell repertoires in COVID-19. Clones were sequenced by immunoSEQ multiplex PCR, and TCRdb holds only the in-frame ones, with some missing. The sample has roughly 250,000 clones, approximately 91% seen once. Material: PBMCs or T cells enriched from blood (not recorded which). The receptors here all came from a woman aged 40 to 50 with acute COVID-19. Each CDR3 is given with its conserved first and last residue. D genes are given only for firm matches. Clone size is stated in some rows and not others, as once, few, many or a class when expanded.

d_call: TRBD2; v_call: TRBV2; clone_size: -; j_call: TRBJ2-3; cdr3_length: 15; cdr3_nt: TGTGCCAGCAGTCTAGCGGGGTTGAGCACAGATACGCAGTATTTT; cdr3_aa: CASSLAGLSTDTQYF
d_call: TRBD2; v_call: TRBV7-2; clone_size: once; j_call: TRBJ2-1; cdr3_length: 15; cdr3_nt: TGTGCCAGCAGCTCACAAGCGGGGGGGAGGAATGAGCAGTTCTTC; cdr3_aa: CASSSQAGGRNEQFF
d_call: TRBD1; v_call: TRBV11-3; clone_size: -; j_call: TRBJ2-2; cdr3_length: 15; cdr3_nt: TGTGCCAGCAGCTTAGGACAGGGGAACACCGGGGAGCTGTTTTTT; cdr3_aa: CASSLGQGNTGELFF
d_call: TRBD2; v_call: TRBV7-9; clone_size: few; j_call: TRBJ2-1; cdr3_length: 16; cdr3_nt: TGTGCCAGCAGCTTAGCGTTGGGAGGGGCCAGGGATGAGCAGTTCTTC; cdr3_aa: CASSLALGGARDEQFF
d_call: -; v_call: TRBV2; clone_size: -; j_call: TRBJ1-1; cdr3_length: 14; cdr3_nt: TGTGCCAGCTACAGGGACACCCTGAACACTGAAGCTTTCTTT; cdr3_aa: CASYRDTLNTEAFF
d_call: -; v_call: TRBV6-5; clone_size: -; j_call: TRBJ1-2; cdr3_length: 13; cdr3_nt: TGTGCCAGCAGTTCCCCACCCACATATGGCTACACCTTC; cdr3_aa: CASSSPPTYGYTF
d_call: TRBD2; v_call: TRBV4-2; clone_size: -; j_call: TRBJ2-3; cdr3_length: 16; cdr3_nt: TGTGCCAGCAGCCAAGAATCGACTAGCATGACAGATACGCAGTATTTT; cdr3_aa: CASSQESTSMTDTQYF
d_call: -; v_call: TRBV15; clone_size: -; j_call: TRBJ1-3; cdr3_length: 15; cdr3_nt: TGTGCCACCAGCAGAGATGTCGGCTCTGGAAACACCATATATTTT; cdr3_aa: CATSRDVGSGNTIYF
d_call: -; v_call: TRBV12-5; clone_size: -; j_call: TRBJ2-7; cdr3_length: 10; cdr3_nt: TGTGCTAGTGGTGCGGAAATTCAGTACTTC; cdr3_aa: CASGAEIQYF
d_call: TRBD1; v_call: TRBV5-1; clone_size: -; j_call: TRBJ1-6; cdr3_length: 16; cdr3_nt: TGCGCCAGCAGCTTGGGAGGGACAGGGCGTAATTCACCCCTCCACTTT; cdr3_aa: CASSLGGTGRNSPLHF
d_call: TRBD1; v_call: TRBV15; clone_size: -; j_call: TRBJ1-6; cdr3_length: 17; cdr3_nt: TGTGCCACCAGCAGTCCCCGGGACAGGGGCTATAATTCACCCCTCCACTTT; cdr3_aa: CATSSPRDRGYNSPLHF
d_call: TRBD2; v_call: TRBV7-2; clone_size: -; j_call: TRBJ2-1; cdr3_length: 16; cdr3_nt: TGTGCCAGCAGCTTAGCGGGAAGAGCGGGGGGCCATGAGCAGTTCTTC; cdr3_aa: CASSLAGRAGGHEQFF
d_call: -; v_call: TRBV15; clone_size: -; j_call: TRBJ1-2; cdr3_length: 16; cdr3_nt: TGTGCCACCAGCAGAGATCAGGCCGAATCTTACTATGGCTACACCTTC; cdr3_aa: CATSRDQAESYYGYTF
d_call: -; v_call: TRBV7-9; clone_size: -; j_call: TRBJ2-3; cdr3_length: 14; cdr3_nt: TGTGCCAGCAGCGATGACAGAAGCACAGATACGCAGTATTTT; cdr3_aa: CASSDDRSTDTQYF
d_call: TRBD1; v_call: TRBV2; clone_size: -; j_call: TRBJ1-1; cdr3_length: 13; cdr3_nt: TGTGCCAGCAAAGGGGACAGGGGGTTTGAAGCTTTCTTT; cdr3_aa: CASKGDRGFEAFF
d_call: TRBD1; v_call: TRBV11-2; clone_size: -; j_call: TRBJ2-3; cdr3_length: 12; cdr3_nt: TGTGCCAGCAGCTTAATACAGGGGACGCAGTATTTT; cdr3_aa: CASSLIQGTQYF
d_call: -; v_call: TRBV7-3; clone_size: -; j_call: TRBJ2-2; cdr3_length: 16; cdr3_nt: TGTGCCAGCAGCTCCCACCGAACATCGAACACCGGGGAGCTGTTTTTT; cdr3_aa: CASSSHRTSNTGELFF
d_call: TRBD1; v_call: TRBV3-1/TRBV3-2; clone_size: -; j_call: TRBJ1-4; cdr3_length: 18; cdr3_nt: TGTGCCAGCAGCCAGGAACAGGGGGAGATTTGGTTAGGGGAAAAACTGTTTTTT; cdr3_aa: CASSQEQGEIWLGEKLFF
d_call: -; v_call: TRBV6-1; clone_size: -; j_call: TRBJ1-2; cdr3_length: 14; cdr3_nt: TGTGCCAGCAGTGAAGGGCCACTATTCTATGGCTACACCTTC; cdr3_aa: CASSEGPLFYGYTF
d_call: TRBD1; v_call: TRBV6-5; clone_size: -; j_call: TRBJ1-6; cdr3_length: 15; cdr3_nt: TGTGCCAGCAGTTACTCAGGGGGCGGTGATTCACCCCTCCACTTT; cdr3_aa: CASSYSGGGDSPLHF
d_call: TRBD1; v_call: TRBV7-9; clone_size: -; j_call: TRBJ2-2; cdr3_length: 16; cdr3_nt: TGTGCCAGCAGCTCTAAGCAGGGGGTGAACACCGGGGAGCTGTTTTTT; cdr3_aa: CASSSKQGVNTGELFF
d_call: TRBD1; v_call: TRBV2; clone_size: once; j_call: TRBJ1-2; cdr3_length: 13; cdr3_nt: TGTGCCAGCAGTGATCAGGGGGACTATGGCTACACCTTC; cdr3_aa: CASSDQGDYGYTF
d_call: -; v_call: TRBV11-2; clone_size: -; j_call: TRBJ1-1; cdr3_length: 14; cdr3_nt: TGTGCCAGCAGCGTTACCAGGGGAGATACTGAAGCTTTCTTT; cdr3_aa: CASSVTRGDTEAFF
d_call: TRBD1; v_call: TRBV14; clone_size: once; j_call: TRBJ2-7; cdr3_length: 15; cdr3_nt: TGTGCCAGCAGCATCGGGACAGTACCAGCCTACGAGCAGTACTTC; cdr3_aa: CASSIGTVPAYEQYF
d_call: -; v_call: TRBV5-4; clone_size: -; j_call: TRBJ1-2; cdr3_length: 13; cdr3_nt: TGTGCCAGCAGCTTGGAAGGGGCCTATGGCTACACCTTC; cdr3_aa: CASSLEGAYGYTF
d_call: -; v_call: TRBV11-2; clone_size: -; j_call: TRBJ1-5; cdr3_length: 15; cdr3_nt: TGTGCCAGCAGCTTAGATGGTCGCGGCAATCAGCCCCAGCATTTT; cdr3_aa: CASSLDGRGNQPQHF
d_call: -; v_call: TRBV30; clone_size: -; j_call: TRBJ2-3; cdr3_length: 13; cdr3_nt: TGTGCCTGGGGACCCAGATCCACAGATACGCAGTATTTT; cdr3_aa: CAWGPRSTDTQYF
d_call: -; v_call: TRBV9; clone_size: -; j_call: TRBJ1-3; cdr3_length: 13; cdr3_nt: TGTGCCAGCAGCTCCCCAGGGAGGAACACCATATATTTT; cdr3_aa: CASSSPGRNTIYF
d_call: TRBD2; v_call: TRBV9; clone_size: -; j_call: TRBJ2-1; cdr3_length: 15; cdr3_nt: TGTGCCAGCAGCGCGGGACTAGCGAAATACAATGAGCAGTTCTTC; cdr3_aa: CASSAGLAKYNEQFF
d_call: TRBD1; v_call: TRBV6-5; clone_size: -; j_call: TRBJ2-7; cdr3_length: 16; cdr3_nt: TGTGCCAGCAGTTACTCGAGGCGTCAGGGGGCGCGCGAGCAGTACTTC; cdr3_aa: CASSYSRRQGAREQYF
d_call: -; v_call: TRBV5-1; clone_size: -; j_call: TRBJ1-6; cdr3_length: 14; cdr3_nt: TGCGCCAGCAGCGAAGGGGGTGGTAATTCACCCCTCCACTTT; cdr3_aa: CASSEGGGNSPLHF
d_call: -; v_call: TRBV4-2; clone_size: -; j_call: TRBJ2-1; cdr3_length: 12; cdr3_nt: TGTGCCAGCAGCCAACAATACAATGAGCAGTTCTTC; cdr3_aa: CASSQQYNEQFF
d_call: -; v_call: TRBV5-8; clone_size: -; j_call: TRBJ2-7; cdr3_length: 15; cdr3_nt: TGTGCCAGCAGCCCTCGGGGGGCGGCCTACTCCGAGCAGTACTTC; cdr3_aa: CASSPRGAAYSEQYF
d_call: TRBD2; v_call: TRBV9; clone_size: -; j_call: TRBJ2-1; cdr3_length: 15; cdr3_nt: TGTGCCAGCAGCGTAGGCGGGAGCACCTACAATGAGCAGTTCTTC; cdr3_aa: CASSVGGSTYNEQFF
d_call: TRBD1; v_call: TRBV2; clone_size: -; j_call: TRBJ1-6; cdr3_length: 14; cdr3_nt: TGTGCCAGCACCAAGACAGGGAATAATTCACCCCTCCACTTT; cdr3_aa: CASTKTGNNSPLHF
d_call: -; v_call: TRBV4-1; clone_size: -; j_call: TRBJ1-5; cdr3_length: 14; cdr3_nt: TGCGCCAGCAGCCACGACAGGTCGAATCAGCCCCAGCATTTT; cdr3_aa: CASSHDRSNQPQHF
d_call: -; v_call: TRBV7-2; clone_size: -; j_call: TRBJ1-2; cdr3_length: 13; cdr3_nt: TGTGCCAGCTTTGACTGGGGGCAGGGGGGCTACACCTTC; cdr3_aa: CASFDWGQGGYTF